A single sample gave rise to the 17 T cell receptor beta chains below, sequenced in a study of blood T cell repertoires in COVID-19. TCRdb's table, derived via immunoSEQ multiplex PCR, lists solely in-frame clones and lacks some. The sample has about 210,000 clones, just over 85% seen once. What was sequenced was PBMCs or T cells enriched from blood (not recorded which). The receptors were sampled from a middle-aged woman with acute COVID-19.

This clone was observed a single time. The chain couples TRBV11-2 to TRBJ2-7, with 8 bases identical to TRBD1. The V gene's germline CDR1 is SGHAT and CDR2 FQNNGV. Germline trimming cut 3 bases from V and 4 bases from J; bases unmatched to any gene: 5. The CDR3 covers 14 residues. CDR3 coding DNA: TGTGCCAGCAGCTTGGGGACAGGCTTTTACGAGCAGTACTTC. Protein: CASSLGTGFYEQYF.

V gene TRBV19 combines with J gene TRBJ1-1; D is possibly TRBD1 (5 bases). The CDR3 sequence is 15 residues long. Germline CDR1 and CDR2: LNHDA and SQIVND (reference sequence). Trimming took 7 bases from V and 1 from J, leaving 16 bases between them. The CDR3 DNA follows: TGTGCCAGTATTACCCGGACGGGGGAGAACACTGAAGCTTTCTTT. It encodes CASITRTGENTEAFF.

The V call is TRBV24-1, the J call TRBJ1-2; 7 nucleotides line up with TRBD1. The ends lost 6 bases at V and 2 bases at J; junction bases unmatched: 5. The CDR3 totals 14 residues. Germline lookup yields CDR1 KGHDR and CDR2 SFDVKD. The CDR3 region has the DNA TGTGCCACCAGTCCCCGAGGGGGCAACTATGGCTACACCTTC. Translation gives CATSPRGGNYGYTF.

The chain uses TRBV11-2 and TRBJ1-1; 9 positions agree with TRBD1. The CDR3 sequence is 15 residues long. The germline gives CDR1 SGHAT, CDR2 FQNNGV. The junction had 10 bases not matched to a gene; V was cut back by 3 bases and J by 8 bases. DNA of the CDR3: TGTGCCAGCAGCTTCTCTGGGGGACAGGGCCGGGAAGCTTTCTTT. This translates into CASSFSGGQGREAFF.

The chain joins TRBV19 to TRBJ1-5; no firm D call. The CDR3 runs 17 residues. Germline V gene data show CDR1 as LNHDA and CDR2 as SQIVND (reference sequence). Between the trimmed V and J ends, which lost 7 bases and 3 bases, there was a span of 22 bases. The CDR3 DNA reads TGTGCCAGTACCGATCCTCGGGGTCGTGCGATCAATCAGCCCCAGCATTTT. Its protein product is CASTDPRGRAINQPQHF.

V gene TRBV28 combines with J gene TRBJ2-7; tentatively, D is TRBD2 (7 bases). This CDR3 contains 14 residues. Looked up from germline, CDR1 is MDHEN and CDR2 is SYDVKM. Trimming took off 8 bases at V and 2 bases at J, with 16 bases between the two ends. CDR3 sequence (DNA): TGTGCCAGCTTCACAGGGAGCGGGACCTACGAGCAGTACTTC. Protein sequence: CASFTGSGTYEQYF.

This clone has only a few counts. This CDR3 is CASSLLNRGQGSYNEQFF. For the CDR3, the DNA is TGCGCCAGCAGCTTGCTAAACAGGGGACAGGGCTCCTACAATGAGCAGTTCTTC. The chain joins TRBV5-1 to TRBJ2-1, with 9 positions matching TRBD1. Germline V gene data show CDR1 as SGHRS and CDR2 as YFSETQ. This CDR3 has 18 residues. The J segment lost 0 bases and the V segment lost 1 base, leaving 8 bases of the junction unmatched.

The rearrangement joins TRBV28 to TRBJ2-3; a possible D gene is TRBD1 (6 bases). Trimming took 8 bases from V and 2 from J, leaving 17 bases between them. There are 15 residues in the CDR3. Germline V gene data show CDR1 as MDHEN and CDR2 as SYDVKM. The CDR3 DNA reads as TGTGCCAGCCACTCTTGGGGGCGGAACACAGATACGCAGTATTTT. This translates into CASHSWGRNTDTQYF.

The V and J genes are TRBV5-1 and TRBJ1-2, with a weak D call TRBD1 (6 bases). The CDR3 has 14 amino acids. The germline CDR1 and CDR2 sequences are SGHRS and YFSETQ. V lost 4 bases to trimming and J lost 5 bases, with 15 bases between them. CDR3 DNA sequence: TGCGCCAGCAGCCTTACCACGGACAGTTATGGCTACACCTTC. This encodes CASSLTTDSYGYTF.

The chain has TRBV5-6 and TRBJ2-1, with 13 nucleotides matching TRBD2. The CDR3 covers 15 residues. Losses at the gene ends were 4 bases for V and 10 bases for J; bases not matched to a gene: 8. Germline assignment: CDR1 SGHDT and CDR2 YYEEEE. The CDR3 nucleotides read TGTGCCAGCAGCCGCGGGACTAGCGGGATTGGAGAGCAGTTCTTC. Translated: CASSRGTSGIGEQFF.

This CDR3 is CAWALLAGGYNEQFF. The CDR3 DNA is TGTGCCTGGGCCCTCCTTGCGGGAGGGTACAATGAGCAGTTCTTC. The chain uses TRBV30 and TRBJ2-1, with TRBD2 matching over 9 bases. Trimming at V came to 5 bases and at J to 4 bases, leaving 9 bases not matched to a gene. The CDR3 contains 15 residues. Looked up from germline, CDR1 is GTSNPN and CDR2 is SVGIG (reference sequence).

The chain carries TRBV5-1 and TRBJ2-3; 10 nucleotides align to TRBD1. V was pared by 3 bases and J by 5 bases, with 9 bases of the junction left unmatched. CDR3 length: 16 residues. In germline, CDR1 is SGHRS, CDR2 YFSETQ. The CDR3 DNA sequence: TGCGCCAGCAGCTCCCAGACAGGGGGCTATGAAGATACGCAGTATTTT. It translates to CASSSQTGGYEDTQYF. Filled out from reference TRBV5-1 and TRBJ2-3, the complete variable domain reads KAGVTQTPRYLIKTRGQQVTLSCSPISGHRSVSWYQQTPGQGLQFLFEYFSETQRNKGNFPGRFSGRQFSNSRSEMNVSTLELGDSALYLCASSSQTGGYEDTQYFGPGTRLTVL.

The chain has TRBV28 and TRBJ1-4; TRBD1 might be the D (6 bases). The germline V and J ends were trimmed by 5 bases and 4 bases, with 11 bases remaining between them. Germline loops: CDR1 MDHEN, CDR2 SYDVKM. There are 14 residues in the CDR3. The CDR3 sequence is CASSLQGVNEKLFF. The CDR3 DNA reads TGTGCCAGCAGTCTACAGGGAGTTAATGAAAAACTGTTTTTT.

The J gene is TRBJ2-1, the V gene TRBV27; unclear D gene. Looked up from germline, CDR1 is MNHEY and CDR2 is SMNVEV (reference sequence). CDR3 length: 11 residues. The V and J ends lost 8 bases and 4 bases respectively, with 6 bases between them. The CDR3: CASGQYNEQFF. As DNA, the CDR3 is TGTGCCAGCGGGCAATACAATGAGCAGTTCTTC.

This chain connects TRBV18 to TRBJ2-3; 9 bases are shared with TRBD2. Per the germline V gene, CDR1 is KGHSH and CDR2 is LQKENI. The CDR3 extends over 15 amino acids. The J segment lost 6 bases and the V segment lost 4 bases, leaving 8 bases of the junction unmatched. The CDR3 protein is CASSLQAGGQDTQYF. The CDR3 nucleotides are TGTGCCAGCTCACTACAGGCGGGAGGGCAGGATACGCAGTATTTT.

The CDR3 region is CASSVDRIRTDTQYF. The DNA of the CDR3 is TGTGCCAGCAGTGTGGACAGGATTCGAACAGATACGCAGTATTTT. The rearrangement links TRBV28 to TRBJ2-3, with TRBD1 matching over 7 bases. J gave up 3 bases and V 5 bases, and 8 bases lay outside the gene matches. The CDR3 consists of 15 residues. Germline loops: CDR1 MDHEN, CDR2 SYDVKM.

This clone was seen more than once but under ten times. The rearrangement joins TRBV10-3 to TRBJ1-4; 7 bases map to TRBD1. V trimming: 6 bases; J trimming: 5 bases; junction bases outside the gene matches: 3. Germline-derived CDR1 and CDR2 are ENHRY and SYGVKD. This CDR3 spans 13 amino acids. CDR3 sequence (DNA): TGTGCCATCAGAGGGGGCCTAAATGAAAAACTGTTTTTT. It translates to CAIRGGLNEKLFF.